This T cell receptor (beta chain) was identified during a study of vaccination effects on CD4 cells after COVID-19. On this clone: Its antigen is still unknown.

ViraFEST expansion of antigen-specific CD4+ T cells with viral peptide pools preceded sequencing. Following a roughly eleven-day culture, CD4+ T cells were purified. This individual tested PCR-positive for SARS-CoV-2 infection between March and December 2020. Peptides at roughly 10 ug/ml and IL-2 at 10 IU/ml were added to some 2 million PBMC per well. Negative control culture was done with an HIV-1 Nef peptide pool. Half-medium exchanges with IL-2 medium took place on days 3 and 7. Overall study findings and caveats: In convalescents, post-vaccine spike-reactive clones were mainly new clones induced by vaccination.

Here immunoSEQ multiplex PCR was the method, and the copy in TCRdb shows in-frame clones only, minus some. This sample carries around 75,000 clones, around 70% of them seen once, and the ten largest clones take 5% to 6%. Sequences were derived from CD4+ T cells from PBMCs cultured with HIV peptides, sampled before COVID-19 vaccination. Subset indicated: HIV-1 Nef peptide pool negative control/reference culture. The TCR comes from a human donor who had a prior SARS-CoV-2 infection.

In DNA, the CDR3 is TGTGCCAGCAGCTCTACCGGGAGAACTGAAGCTTTCTTT. Protein sequence: CASSSTGRTEAFF. The V gene is TRBV7-3, the J gene TRBJ1-1; the D is unclear. V gave up 4 bases and J gave up 5 bases, with 11 bases separating them. Germline CDR1 SGHTA, CDR2 FQGTGA. CDR3 length equals 13 residues. Full variable domain (missing parts from reference TRBV7-3 and TRBJ1-1): GAGVSQTPSNKVTEKGKYVELRCDPISGHTALYWYRQSLGQGPEFLIYFQGTGAADDSGLPNDRFFAVRPEGSVSTLKIQRTERGDSAVYLCASSSTGRTEAFFGQGTRLTVV.